This T cell receptor (beta chain) originates from a study of blood T cell repertoires in COVID-19. Study background: Sites across the United States, Italy and Spain contributed samples from acute and convalescent COVID-19. T cells, B-cell-depleted T cells, or PBMCs supplied cDNA or gDNA.

From germline, CDR1 is SNHLY and CDR2 FYNNEI. There are 14 residues in the CDR3. V dropped 9 bases and J dropped 0 bases, with 14 bases sitting between them. A Seattle source enrolled patients during active infection and followed them longitudinally. In the original analysis: It was from reference gene primer amplification that nucleated cell counts were estimated. Profiled with immunoSEQ multiplex PCR; TCRdb holds only in-frame clones, not every one. Clone size and the V and J calls come from that table; the DNA yielded D and trimming. Among about 250,000 clones listed, 90% were seen once. V usage is TRBV2 and J usage is TRBJ1-2; a weak D match, TRBD1 (6 bases). Material for sequencing was peripheral blood. The sequence was obtained from a woman aged 55 to 70 with COVID-19, enrolled during active disease. The CDR3, as DNA: TGTGCCAGTAGAAGGGACACCGCTAACTATGGCTACACCTTC. This sequence encodes CASRRDTANYGYTF.